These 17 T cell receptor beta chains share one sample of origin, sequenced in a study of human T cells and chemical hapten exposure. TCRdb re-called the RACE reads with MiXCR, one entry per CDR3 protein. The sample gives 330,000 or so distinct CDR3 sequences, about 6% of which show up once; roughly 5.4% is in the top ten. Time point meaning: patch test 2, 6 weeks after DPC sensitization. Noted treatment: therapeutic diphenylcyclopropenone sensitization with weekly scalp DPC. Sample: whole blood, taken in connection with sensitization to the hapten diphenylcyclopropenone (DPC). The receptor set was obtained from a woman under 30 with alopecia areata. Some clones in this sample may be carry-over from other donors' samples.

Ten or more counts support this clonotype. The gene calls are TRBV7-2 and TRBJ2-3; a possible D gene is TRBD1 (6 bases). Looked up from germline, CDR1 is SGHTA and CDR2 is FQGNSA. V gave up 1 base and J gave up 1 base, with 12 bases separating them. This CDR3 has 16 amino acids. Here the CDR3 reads CASSLGVQGRTDTQYF. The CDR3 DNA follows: TGTGCCAGCAGCTTAGGGGTACAGGGTCGCACAGATACGCAGTATTTT.

The CDR3 nucleotides are TGTGCCAGCAGTCCACCGGCGGGGGTTACCACAGATACGCAGTATTTT. Residues: CASSPPAGVTTDTQYF. This chain uses TRBV28 with TRBJ2-3, with TRBD2 identical over 7 bases. The CDR3 length is 16 residues. With V trimmed by 5 bases and J by 2 bases, 10 bases remained unmatched. The germline V gene has CDR1 MDHEN and CDR2 SYDVKM.

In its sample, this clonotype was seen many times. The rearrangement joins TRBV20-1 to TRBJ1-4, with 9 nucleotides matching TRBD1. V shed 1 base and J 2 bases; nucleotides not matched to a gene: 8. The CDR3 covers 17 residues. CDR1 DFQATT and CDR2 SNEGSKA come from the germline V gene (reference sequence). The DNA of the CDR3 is TGCAGTGCTAGAGTACCTTCCGGGACAGGGACTAATGAAAAACTGTTTTTT. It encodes CSARVPSGTGTNEKLFF.

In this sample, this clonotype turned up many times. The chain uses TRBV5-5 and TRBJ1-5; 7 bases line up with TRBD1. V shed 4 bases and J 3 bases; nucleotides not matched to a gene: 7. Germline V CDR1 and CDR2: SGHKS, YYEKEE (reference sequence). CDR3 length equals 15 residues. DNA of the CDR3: TGTGCCAGCAGCACGACAGGGTCCCTCAATCAGCCCCAGCATTTT. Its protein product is CASSTTGSLNQPQHF.

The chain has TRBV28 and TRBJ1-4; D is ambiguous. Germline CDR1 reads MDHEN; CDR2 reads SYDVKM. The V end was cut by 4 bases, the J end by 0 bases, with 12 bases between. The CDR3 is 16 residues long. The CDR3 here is CASSSGIVATNEKLFF. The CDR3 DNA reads TGTGCCAGCAGTTCTGGGATCGTTGCAACTAATGAAAAACTGTTTTTT.

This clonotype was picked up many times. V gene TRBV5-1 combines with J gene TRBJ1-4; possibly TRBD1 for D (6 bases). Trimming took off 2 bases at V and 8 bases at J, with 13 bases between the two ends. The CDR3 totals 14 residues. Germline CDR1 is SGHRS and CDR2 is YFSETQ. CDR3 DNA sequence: TGCGCCAGCAGCTTTTCTGGGGGCGAGGAAAAACTGTTTTTT. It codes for CASSFSGGEEKLFF. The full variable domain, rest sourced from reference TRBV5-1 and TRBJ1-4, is KAGVTQTPRYLIKTRGQQVTLSCSPISGHRSVSWYQQTPGQGLQFLFEYFSETQRNKGNFPGRFSGRQFSNSRSEMNVSTLELGDSALYLCASSFSGGEEKLFFGSGTQLSVL.

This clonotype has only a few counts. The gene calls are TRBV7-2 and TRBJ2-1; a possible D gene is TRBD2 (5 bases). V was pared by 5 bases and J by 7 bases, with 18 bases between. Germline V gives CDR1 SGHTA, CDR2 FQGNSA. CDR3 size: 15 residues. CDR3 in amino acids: CASSQGGRRLNEQFF. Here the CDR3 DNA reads TGTGCCAGCAGCCAAGGAGGTCGGCGCCTGAATGAGCAGTTCTTC.

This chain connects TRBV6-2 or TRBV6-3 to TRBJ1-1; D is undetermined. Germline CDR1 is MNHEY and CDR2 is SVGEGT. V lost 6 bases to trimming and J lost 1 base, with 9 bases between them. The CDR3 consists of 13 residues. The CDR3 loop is CASRLHPNTEAFF. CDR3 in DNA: TGTGCCAGCAGACTACACCCGAACACTGAAGCTTTCTTT.

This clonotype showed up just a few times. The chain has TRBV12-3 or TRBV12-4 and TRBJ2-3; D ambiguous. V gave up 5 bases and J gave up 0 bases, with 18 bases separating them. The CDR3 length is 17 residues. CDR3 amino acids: CASSPPPRTSSTDTQYF. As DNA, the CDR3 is TGTGCCAGCAGTCCCCCGCCCAGGACCTCTAGCACAGATACGCAGTATTTT.

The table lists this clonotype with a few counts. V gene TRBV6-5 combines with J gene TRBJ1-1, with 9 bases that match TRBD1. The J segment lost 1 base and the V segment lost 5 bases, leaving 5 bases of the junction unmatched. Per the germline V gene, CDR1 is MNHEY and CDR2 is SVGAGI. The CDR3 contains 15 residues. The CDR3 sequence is CASSPTDRGNTEAFF. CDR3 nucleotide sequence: TGTGCCAGCAGTCCAACGGACAGGGGGAACACTGAAGCTTTCTTT.

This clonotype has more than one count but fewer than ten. This CDR3 is CASSAANDYGYTF. The CDR3 DNA follows: TGCGCCAGCAGCGCGGCAAACGACTATGGCTACACCTTC. The chain is built from TRBV5-1 and TRBJ1-2, with no clear D. The CDR3 sequence is 13 residues long. Trimming removed 4 bases at V and 3 bases at J, with 10 bases between. Germline V gene data show CDR1 as SGHRS and CDR2 as YFSETQ. Combining the CDR3 with reference TRBV5-1 and TRBJ1-2 gives the whole variable domain KAGVTQTPRYLIKTRGQQVTLSCSPISGHRSVSWYQQTPGQGLQFLFEYFSETQRNKGNFPGRFSGRQFSNSRSEMNVSTLELGDSALYLCASSAANDYGYTFGSGTRLTVV.

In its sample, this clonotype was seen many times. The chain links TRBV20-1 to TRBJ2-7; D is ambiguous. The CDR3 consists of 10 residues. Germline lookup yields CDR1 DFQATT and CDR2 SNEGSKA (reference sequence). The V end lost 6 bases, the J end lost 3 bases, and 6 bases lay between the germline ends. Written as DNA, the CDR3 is TGCAGTGCCGCTGACTACGAGCAGTACTTC. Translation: CSAADYEQYF.

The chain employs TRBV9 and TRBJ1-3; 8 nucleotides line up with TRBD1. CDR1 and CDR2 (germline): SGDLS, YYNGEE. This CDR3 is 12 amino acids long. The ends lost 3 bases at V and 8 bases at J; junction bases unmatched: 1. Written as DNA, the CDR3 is TGTGCCAGCAGCGCGGGACAGGACACCATATATTTT. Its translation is CASSAGQDTIYF.

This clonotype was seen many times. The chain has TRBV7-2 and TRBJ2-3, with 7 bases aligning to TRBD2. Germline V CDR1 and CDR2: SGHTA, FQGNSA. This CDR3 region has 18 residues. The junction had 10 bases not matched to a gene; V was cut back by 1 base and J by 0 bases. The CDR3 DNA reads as TGTGCCAGCAGCTTAGGTCCTAGCGGCCCTACCAGCACAGATACGCAGTATTTT. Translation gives CASSLGPSGPTSTDTQYF.

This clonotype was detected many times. The CDR3 protein is CASSAGQSNSPLHF. In DNA form, the CDR3 reads TGCGCCAGCAGCGCGGGACAGAGTAATTCACCCCTCCACTTT. This chain uses TRBV5-1 with TRBJ1-6; the match to TRBD1 covers 7 bases. This CDR3 has 14 residues. The junction had 4 bases not matched to a gene; V was cut back by 4 bases and J by 6 bases. The germline V gene encodes CDR1 SGHRS and CDR2 YFSETQ.

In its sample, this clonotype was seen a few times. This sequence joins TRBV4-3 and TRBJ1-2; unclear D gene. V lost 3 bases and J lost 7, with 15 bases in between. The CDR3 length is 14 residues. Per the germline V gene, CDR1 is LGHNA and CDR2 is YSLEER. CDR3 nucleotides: TGCGCCAGCAGCCACACCGCACTTTACAGTGGCTACACCTTC. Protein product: CASSHTALYSGYTF.

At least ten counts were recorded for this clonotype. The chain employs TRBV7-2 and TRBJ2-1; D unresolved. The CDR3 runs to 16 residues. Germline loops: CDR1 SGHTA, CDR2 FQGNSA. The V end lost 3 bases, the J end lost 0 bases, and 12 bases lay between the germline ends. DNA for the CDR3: TGTGCCAGCAGCTTTAAGGGCCACAGCTCCTACAATGAGCAGTTCTTC. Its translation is CASSFKGHSSYNEQFF.